This TCR beta chain was sequenced during a study of T cells in localized non-small cell lung cancer. Broader study findings: Out of the top 100 tumor clones, a median about 50 were seen in adjacent lung. An association was observed between higher blood T cell density and longer overall survival.

Assay used: immunoSEQ multiplex PCR; TCRdb lists only in-frame clones, some missing. The data contain roughly 2,300 clones, around a quarter of them seen just once; the ten biggest clones take up 22%. The CDR3 is made up of 15 amino acids. The germline V gene has CDR1 MNHGY and CDR2 SAAAGT. Unmatched junction bases numbered 11, after V lost 5 bases and J lost 7 bases. Researchers cut adjacent lung at least 2 cm from the tumor margin, and it showed no atypia. This clone is classed as medium-sized (0.01 to 0.1%). Its matching antigen is unknown. The V and J genes are TRBV6-8 and TRBJ2-7; 10 nucleotides match TRBD2. The source is a man aged 35-75 years with stage II squamous cell lung carcinoma. Sequences were derived from normal lung tissue next to the tumor, sampled before any cancer treatment. CDR3 loop: CASSGPLALAGEQYF. DNA of the CDR3: TGTGCCAGCAGTGGGCCACTTGCACTAGCGGGGGAGCAGTACTTC.